A selection of T cell receptor beta chains follows, all from one sample in a study of Ad26.COV2.S vaccination and SARS-CoV-2 variants. Assay: immunoSEQ multiplex PCR; the TCRdb copy retains only in-frame clones and omits some. The sample lists some 320,000 clones, around 81% seen once, with approximately 2% in the top ten. The input for sequencing was peripheral blood, taken in a trial of Ad26.COV2.S vaccine versus placebo. The receptors shown here come from a person between 18 and 60 years old who received the Ad26.COV2.S COVID-19 vaccine or a placebo. CDR3s include the opening cysteine and the closing phenylalanine or tryptophan. A D gene is named only where the DNA matches it firmly. Clone size is stated in some rows and not others, as once, few, many or a class when expanded.

V	J	D	size	DNA	CDR3
TRBV10-1	TRBJ1-2	-	-	TGCGCCAGCAGTGAGATTGGGGACACCTGCCACCCCGGTGGCTACACCTTC	CASSEIGDTCHPGGYTF
TRBV3-1/TRBV3-2	TRBJ2-1	-	-	TGTGCCAGCAGCCAAGTCCCCCCTGGGGGCTCCTACAATGAGCAGTTCTTC	CASSQVPPGGSYNEQFF
TRBV5-1	TRBJ2-6	TRBD1	-	TGCGCCAGCAGCCCTGATACAGGGGCCGGGGCCAACGTCCTGACTTTC	CASSPDTGAGANVLTF
TRBV28	TRBJ1-2	TRBD1	-	TGTGCCATGAAGGACAGGGTTGGAGGCTACACCTTC	CAMKDRVGGYTF
TRBV5-1	TRBJ1-3	TRBD1	few	TGCGCCAGCCACCCGGGACAGGGGCGAGGAAACACCATATATTTT	CASHPGQGRGNTIYF
TRBV11-3	TRBJ1-3	-	-	TGTGCCAGCAGCCACGAGAGAAACGCCATATATTTT	CASSHERNAIYF
TRBV5-1	TRBJ2-2	TRBD2	-	TGCGCCAGCAGCTTGTTGTCTAGCGGAAACACCGGGGAGCTGTTTTTT	CASSLLSSGNTGELFF
TRBV14	TRBJ2-5	-	-	TGTGCCAGCAGCCAAGCCTCCCGGGACTCCTACCAAGAGACCCAGTACTTC	CASSQASRDSYQETQYF
TRBV10-3	TRBJ1-6	-	-	TGTGCCATCAGTAACGTGGGTGGTAATTCACCCCTCCACTTT	CAISNVGGNSPLHF
TRBV5-1	TRBJ2-5	-	-	TGCGCCAGCAGCTTACCCGGGCAAGAGACCCAGTACTTC	CASSLPGQETQYF
TRBV6-1	TRBJ1-3	-	-	TGTGCCAGCAGTGAAGTCACCTCTTGGTTTTTTGGAAACACCATATATTTT	CASSEVTSWFFGNTIYF
TRBV12-3/TRBV12-4	TRBJ1-2	-	-	TGTGCCAGCAGGGGGCGTGGGGCCTATGGCTACACCTTC	CASRGRGAYGYTF
TRBV7-2	TRBJ2-5	TRBD1	-	TGTGCCAGCAGCGAAGACAGGGGGCTGGATACCCAGTACTTC	CASSEDRGLDTQYF
TRBV19	TRBJ2-5	-	-	TGTGCCAGTAGTCCCAGGGTACGGGAGACCCAGTACTTC	CASSPRVRETQYF
TRBV9	TRBJ1-3	-	-	TGTGCCAGCAGCCCAGGGGTAGGAAACACCATATATTTT	CASSPGVGNTIYF
TRBV6-5	TRBJ1-1	TRBD1	-	TGTGCCAGCAGTTTACAGGGGAGGGACACTGAAGCTTTCTTT	CASSLQGRDTEAFF
TRBV3-1/TRBV3-2	TRBJ1-2	TRBD1	-	TGTGCCAGCAGCCTATTGTTCTCGACAGGGGGCGACTATGGCTACACCTTC	CASSLLFSTGGDYGYTF
TRBV2	TRBJ2-2	TRBD2	-	TGTGCCAGCAGTGCTTACGGGGGGTCGAACACCGGGGAGCTGTTTTTT	CASSAYGGSNTGELFF
TRBV7-8	TRBJ2-1	TRBD2	-	TGTGCCAGCAGCTCTTTAGCGGGGTATCGCTACAATGAGCAGTTCTTC	CASSSLAGYRYNEQFF
TRBV9	TRBJ2-1	TRBD2	-	TGTGCCAGCAGCGTACCCCTAGCGGGGGGCGGGGTGCATGAGCAGTTCTTC	CASSVPLAGGGVHEQFF
TRBV29-1	TRBJ1-2	TRBD1	once	TGCAGCGTTGTTGACAGGGCTACCTATGGCTACACCTTC	CSVVDRATYGYTF
TRBV5-1	TRBJ2-5	TRBD1	-	TGCGCCAGCAGCTGGGGACAGGGGGCAGTTGGAGAGACCCAGTACTTC	CASSWGQGAVGETQYF
TRBV18	TRBJ2-3	TRBD1	-	TGTGCTGGACAGGATGACACAGATACGCAGTATTTT	CAGQDDTDTQYF
TRBV9	TRBJ2-7	-	-	TGTGCCAGCAGCGTAGCCGGGTCGAGCTCCTACGAGCAGTACTTC	CASSVAGSSSYEQYF
TRBV5-1	TRBJ2-3	-	-	TGCGCCAGCAGCTTGGCCGGTTGGGGCACAGATACGCAGTATTTT	CASSLAGWGTDTQYF
TRBV27	TRBJ1-1	-	-	TGTGCCAGCAGTCCCCGGCTCTTT	CASSPRLF
TRBV5-4	TRBJ1-1	-	-	TGTGCCAGCAGCTTGCCGGGAGGCCCTGAAGCTTTCTTT	CASSLPGGPEAFF
TRBV6-6	TRBJ1-2	-	-	TGTGCCAGCGCGCTGGGGGCGCCCTATGGCTACACCTTC	CASALGAPYGYTF
TRBV5-1	TRBJ2-3	-	-	TGCGCCAGCAGCTCCTATCGGTCTAGCACAGATACGCAGTATTTT	CASSSYRSSTDTQYF
TRBV6-5	TRBJ1-6	-	-	TGTGCCACAGGATCTAATTCACCCCTCCACTTT	CATGSNSPLHF
TRBV28	TRBJ1-5	TRBD1	-	TGTGCCAGCAGTTCTGGACAGGGGAGTATCTATCAGCCCCAGCATTTT	CASSSGQGSIYQPQHF
TRBV14	TRBJ2-7	-	-	TGTGCCAGCAGCCTGGGGGGTGGAAACGAGCAGTACTTC	CASSLGGGNEQYF
TRBV10-3	TRBJ2-7	TRBD2	-	TGTGCCATCAGCCTTAGCGGGGGGGCATACGAGCAGTACTTC	CAISLSGGAYEQYF
TRBV11-2	TRBJ2-5	-	-	TGTGCCAGCAGCTTCTCGGGGACCGGGCAAGAGACCCAGTACTTC	CASSFSGTGQETQYF
TRBV5-8	TRBJ2-3	-	once	TGTGCCAGCAGCAGGGGGGGACGCACAGATACGCAGTATTTT	CASSRGGRTDTQYF
TRBV21-1	TRBJ2-7	-	-	TGTGCCAGCAGCAAATGGTTGGCGGACTACTCCTACGAGCAGTACTTC	CASSKWLADYSYEQYF
TRBV3-1/TRBV3-2	TRBJ1-5	-	-	TGTGCCAGCAGCCAAGGAACAGTAGGCACGGTTAGCAATCAGCCCCAGCATTTT	CASSQGTVGTVSNQPQHF
TRBV5-4	TRBJ1-6	-	-	TGTGCCAGCAGCCAGGGATTAAGCTCCTATAATTCACCCCTCCACTTT	CASSQGLSSYNSPLHF
TRBV30	TRBJ1-3	-	-	TGTGCCTGGAGCGCCCAAACAGGTATCACTGGAAACACCATATATTTT	CAWSAQTGITGNTIYF
TRBV27	TRBJ2-1	-	-	TGTGCCAGCAGTTCCCGTCCATGGGGGGACAATGAGCAGTTCTTC	CASSSRPWGDNEQFF
TRBV4-2	TRBJ2-1	-	once	TGTGCCAGCAGCCAAGTTGGGGGTCCCTACAATGAGCAGTTCTTC	CASSQVGGPYNEQFF
TRBV5-4	TRBJ2-1	TRBD1	-	TGTGCCAGCAGCCTCATCGCCGGGACAGGGGGCTACAATGAGCAGTTCTTC	CASSLIAGTGGYNEQFF
TRBV4-2	TRBJ1-5	-	-	TGTGCCAGCAGCCAAGACCCGGGGAGGGCCGAGAGCAATCAGCCCCAGCATTTT	CASSQDPGRAESNQPQHF
TRBV2	TRBJ2-2	-	-	TGTGCCAGCAGGGGGACGCAGCTGTTTTTT	CASRGTQLFF
TRBV2	TRBJ1-1	-	-	TGTGCCAGCAGTGATGGGTCTTCAAGTCTTTATGAGACTGAAGCTTTCTTT	CASSDGSSSLYETEAFF
TRBV4-1	TRBJ2-5	-	-	TGCGCCAGCAGCCAAGTAATCGGGACCCAGTACTTC	CASSQVIGTQYF